This T cell receptor beta chain is from a study of T cell responses to AZD1222 COVID-19 vaccine. Points from the study as a whole: Only five to seven AZD1222 recipients were seropositive at baseline.

The germline V gene has CDR1 SEHNR and CDR2 FQNEAQ (reference sequence). CDR3 length equals 17 residues. V gave up 4 bases and J gave up 5 bases, with 21 bases separating them. Assay used: immunoSEQ multiplex PCR; TCRdb lists only in-frame clones, some missing. The table lists 80,000 to 95,000 clones, just over 90% of them singletons. With respect to this clone: Its target is unknown.

V is TRBV7-9 and J is TRBJ1-5; unclear D gene. The source is an adult who received the AZD1222 COVID-19 vaccine. The specimen comprised peripheral blood, sampled 28 days after the second AZD1222 dose. The CDR3 loop is CASSSSGAVWSDQPQHF. Written as DNA, the CDR3 is TGTGCCAGCAGCTCCTCGGGCGCGGTTTGGTCTGATCAGCCCCAGCATTTT.